Included here is one T cell receptor beta chain sequence, with context. This specimen comes from a study of blood T cell repertoires in COVID-19. On the study more broadly: PBMCs, B-cell-depleted T cells, or T cells provided the cDNA or gDNA that made up the material.

Original data processing: Counts of nucleated cells, estimated from reference gene primer amplification, were obtained. This table comes from immunoSEQ multiplex PCR, and its TCRdb copy is limited to in-frame clones, with some not included. V and J calls and clone size are given by that table; D and trimming were obtained from the DNA. The sample contains about 270,000 clones, about 88% of which appear only once. The J segment lost 0 bases and the V segment lost 5 bases, leaving 7 bases of the junction unmatched. CDR3 size: 16 residues. CDR1 and CDR2 (germline): SGHVS, FQNEAQ. Sequencing was carried out using peripheral blood. This rearrangement joins TRBV7-8 to TRBJ2-1; TRBD2 matches at 7 bases. The TCR comes from a man aged 55 to 69 who had recovered from COVID-19. The CDR3 DNA reads as TGTGCCAGCAGCCCCAAGCGGGGAAGCTCCTACAATGAGCAGTTCTTC. The encoded protein is CASSPKRGSSYNEQFF.